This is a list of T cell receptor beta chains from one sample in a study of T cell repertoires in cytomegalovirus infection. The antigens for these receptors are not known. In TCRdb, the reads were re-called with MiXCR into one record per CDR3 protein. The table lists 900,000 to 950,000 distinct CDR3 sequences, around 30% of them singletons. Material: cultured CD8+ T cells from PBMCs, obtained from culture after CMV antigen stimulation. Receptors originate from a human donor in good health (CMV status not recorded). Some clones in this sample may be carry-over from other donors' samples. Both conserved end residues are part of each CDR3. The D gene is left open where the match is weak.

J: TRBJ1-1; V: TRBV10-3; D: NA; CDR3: CASQQGENTEAFF
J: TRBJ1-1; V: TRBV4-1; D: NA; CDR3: CASSQDHPTEAFF
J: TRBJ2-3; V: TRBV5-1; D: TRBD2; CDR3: CASIPGSAPGLAGGPPDTQYF
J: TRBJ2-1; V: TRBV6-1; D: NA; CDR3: CASSEIRGTYNEQFF
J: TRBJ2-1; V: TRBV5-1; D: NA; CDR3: CASSSDLSTDEQFF
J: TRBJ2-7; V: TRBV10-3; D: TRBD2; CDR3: CAISRTSGASYEQYF
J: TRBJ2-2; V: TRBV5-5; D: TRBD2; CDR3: CASSFGEGTGELFF
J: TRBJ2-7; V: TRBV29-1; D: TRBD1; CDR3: CSAHGQATSYEQYF
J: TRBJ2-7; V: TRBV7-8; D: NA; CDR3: CASSPSLEQYF
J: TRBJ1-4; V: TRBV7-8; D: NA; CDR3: CASSLTALNEKLFF
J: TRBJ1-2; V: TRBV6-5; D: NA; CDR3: CASSYGEMNYGYTF
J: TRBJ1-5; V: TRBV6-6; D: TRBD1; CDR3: CASSYSNRGGYQPQHF
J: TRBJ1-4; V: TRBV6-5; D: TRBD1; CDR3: CASRGSQTGEYEKLFF
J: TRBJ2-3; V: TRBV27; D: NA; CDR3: CASSHGGDTQYF
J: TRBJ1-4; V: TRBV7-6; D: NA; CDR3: CASSFSTEKLFF
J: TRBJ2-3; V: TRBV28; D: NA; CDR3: CASKKSRRDTQYF
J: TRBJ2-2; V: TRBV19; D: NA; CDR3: CASSISAGELFF
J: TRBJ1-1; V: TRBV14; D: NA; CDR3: CASSQDIENGEAFF
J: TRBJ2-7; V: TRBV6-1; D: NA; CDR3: CASSLASGVLSYEQYF
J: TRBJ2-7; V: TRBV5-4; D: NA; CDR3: CASSGGGYEQYF
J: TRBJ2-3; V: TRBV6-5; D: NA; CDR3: CASSYSSTDTQYF
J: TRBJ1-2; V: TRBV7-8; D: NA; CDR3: CASSLPGAYGYTF
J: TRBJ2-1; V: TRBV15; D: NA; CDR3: CATSRGRQPIYNEQFF
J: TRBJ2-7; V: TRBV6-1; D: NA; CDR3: CASSMTSNYEQYF
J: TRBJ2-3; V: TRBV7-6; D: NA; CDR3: CASSLTGDTDTQYF
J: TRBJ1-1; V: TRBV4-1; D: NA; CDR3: CASSQTHLQGKSPMVIEAFF
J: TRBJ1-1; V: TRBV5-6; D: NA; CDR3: CASSWGTFRTEAFF
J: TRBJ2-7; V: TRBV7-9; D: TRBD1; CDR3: CASSPSTGFSSYEQYF
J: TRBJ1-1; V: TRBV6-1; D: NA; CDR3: CASRPGPEAFF
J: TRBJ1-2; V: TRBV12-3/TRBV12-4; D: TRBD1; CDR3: CASSFQGAGDYGYTF
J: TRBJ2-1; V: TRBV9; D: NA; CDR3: CASSVTGSYNEQFF
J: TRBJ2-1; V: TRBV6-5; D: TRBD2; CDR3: CASSYFTTSGGTSEGNEQFF
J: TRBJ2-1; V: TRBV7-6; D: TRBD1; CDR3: CASSSSTTDRDSHNEQFF
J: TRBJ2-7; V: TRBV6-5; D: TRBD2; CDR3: CASITKRGGSYEQYF
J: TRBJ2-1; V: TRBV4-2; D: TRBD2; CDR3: CASSQPGTSSDEQFF
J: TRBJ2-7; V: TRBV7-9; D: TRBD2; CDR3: CASSFRGGQSSYEQYF
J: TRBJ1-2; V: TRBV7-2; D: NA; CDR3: CASSPSGDPLNYGYTF
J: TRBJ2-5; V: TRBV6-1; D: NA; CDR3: CASSALQRETQYF
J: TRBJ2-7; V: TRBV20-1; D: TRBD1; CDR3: CSAGPGQGLYEQYF
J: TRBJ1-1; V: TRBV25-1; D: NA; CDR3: CASSEYLGTQNTEAFF
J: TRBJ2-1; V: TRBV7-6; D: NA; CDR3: CASSVTENEQFF
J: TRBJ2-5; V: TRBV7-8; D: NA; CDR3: CASTTLYQETQYF
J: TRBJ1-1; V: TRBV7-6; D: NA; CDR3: CASSLDVGQEAFF
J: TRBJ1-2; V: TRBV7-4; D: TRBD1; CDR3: CASSLADREFDGYTF
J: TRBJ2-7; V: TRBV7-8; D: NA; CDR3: CASSFGADRYF
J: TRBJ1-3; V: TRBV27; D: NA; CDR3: CASSGGLYGNTIYF
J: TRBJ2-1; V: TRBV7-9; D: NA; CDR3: CASSLGNGEQFF
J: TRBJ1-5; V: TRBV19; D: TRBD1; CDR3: CASLDRGGQPQHF
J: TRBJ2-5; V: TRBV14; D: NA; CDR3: CASSQDWDGETQYF
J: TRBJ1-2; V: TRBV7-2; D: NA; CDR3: CASSLAVPTVPYGYTF
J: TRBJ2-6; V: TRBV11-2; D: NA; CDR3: CASRDTGSGANVLTF
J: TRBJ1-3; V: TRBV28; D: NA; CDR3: CASSLWGSGLGNTIYF
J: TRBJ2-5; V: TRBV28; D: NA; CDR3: CASHRAGMGETQYF
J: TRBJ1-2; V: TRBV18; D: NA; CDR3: CASSPGGNYTF